Below are 8 T cell receptor beta chains sequenced from a single sample in a study of a mutant IDH1 vaccine in newly diagnosed glioma. TCRdb's copy holds only in-frame clones and misses some; the assay was immunoSEQ multiplex PCR. The data show about 65,000 clones, 85% seen once. Time point reported: week 23, last vaccination. Vaccine doses each comprised 300 ug of mutant IDH1 20-mer peptide, with topical imiquimod. Antigens for these TCRs are unknown. The sample consisted of PBMCs, taken from a glioma patient whose treatment included an IDH1 peptide vaccine. Receptors were obtained from a young man with glioma.

The chain carries TRBV5-1 and TRBJ1-2; weak D call: TRBD1 (6 bases). The V end lost 0 bases, the J end lost 7 bases, and 19 bases lay between the germline ends. Germline CDR1 is SGHRS and CDR2 is YFSETQ. The CDR3 loop spans 16 amino acids. Here the CDR3 reads CASSLEMGARVIGYTF. CDR3 coding DNA: TGCGCCAGCAGCTTGGAAATGGGGGCTAGAGTGATTGGCTACACCTTC.

The chain combines TRBV18 with TRBJ1-1; tentatively, D is TRBD1 (6 bases). Germline V CDR1 and CDR2: KGHSH, LQKENI. Trimming took 2 bases from V and 3 from J, leaving 10 bases between them. This CDR3 is built from 14 residues. Here the CDR3 DNA reads TGTGCCAGCTCACCATTGAAGGGGGACACTGAAGCTTTCTTT. It encodes CASSPLKGDTEAFF. Full variable domain (outside the CDR3, taken from reference TRBV18 and TRBJ1-1): NAGVMQNPRHLVRRRGQEARLRCSPMKGHSHVYWYRQLPEEGLKFMVYLQKENIIDESGMPKERFSAEFPKEGPSILRIQQVVRGDSAAYFCASSPLKGDTEAFFGQGTRLTVV.

The rearrangement uses TRBV9 and TRBJ1-3; the D is unclear. The CDR3 covers 14 residues. Looked up from germline, CDR1 is SGDLS and CDR2 is YYNGEE. V dropped 0 bases and J dropped 4 bases, with 8 bases sitting between them. The CDR3, as DNA: TGTGCCAGCAGCGTAGAAGGCCTCGGAAACACCATATATTTT. This translates into CASSVEGLGNTIYF. Full variable domain (remainder filled in from reference TRBV9 and TRBJ1-3): DSGVTQTPKHLITATGQRVTLRCSPRSGDLSVYWYQQSLDQGLQFLIQYYNGEERAKGNILERFSAQQFPDLHSELNLSSLELGDSALYFCASSVEGLGNTIYFGEGSWLTVV.

This clone was seen just once. The V gene is TRBV5-1, the J gene TRBJ1-4; D is ambiguous. The ends were cut back, 0 bases at V and 7 bases at J, with 7 bases in the middle. CDR1 and CDR2 from the germline V gene are SGHRS and YFSETQ. The CDR3 loop spans 13 amino acids. The CDR3 loop reads CASSLEAAEKLFF. The CDR3 nucleotides are TGCGCCAGCAGCTTGGAGGCGGCTGAAAAACTGTTTTTT.

This clone was seen a handful of times. The chain has TRBV5-4 and TRBJ1-1; 7 bases fit TRBD1. With V trimmed by 4 bases and J by 4 bases, 13 bases remained unmatched. Germline CDR1 SGHNT, CDR2 YYREEE (reference sequence). The length of the CDR3 is 16 residues. The chain's CDR3 is CASSTGTTGRATEAFF. The DNA of the CDR3 is TGTGCCAGCAGCACCGGTACGACAGGGCGGGCCACTGAAGCTTTCTTT.

This sequence joins TRBV28 and TRBJ2-1, with D possibly matching TRBD1 (5 bases). Trimming took 5 bases from V and 6 from J, leaving 8 bases between them. The CDR3 length is 12 residues. Looked up from germline, CDR1 is MDHEN and CDR2 is SYDVKM. The CDR3 nucleotides read TGTGCCAGCAGTGCCCAGGGCAATGAGCAGTTCTTC. This sequence encodes CASSAQGNEQFF.

J is TRBJ2-1 and V is TRBV2, with D possibly being TRBD1 (6 bases). CDR1 SNHLY and CDR2 FYNNEI come from the germline V gene. V dropped 4 bases and J dropped 10 bases, with 17 bases sitting between them. The CDR3 totals 14 residues. Here the CDR3 reads CASSVWGQLGEQFF. The CDR3 region has the DNA TGTGCCAGCAGTGTCTGGGGGCAGCTAGGAGAGCAGTTCTTC. The full variable domain, with the rest looked up from reference TRBV2 and TRBJ2-1, is EPEVTQTPSHQVTQMGQEVILRCVPISNHLYFYWYRQILGQKVEFLVSFYNNEISEKSEIFDDQFSVERPDGSNFTLKIRSTKLEDSAMYFCASSVWGQLGEQFFGPGTRLTVL.

The V call is TRBV6-1, the J call TRBJ1-3, with TRBD1 matching 8 bases. Per the germline V gene, CDR1 is MNHNS and CDR2 is SASEGT. The CDR3 spans 15 residues. J lost 0 bases, V lost 10 bases, and 8 bases had no gene match. The DNA for the CDR3 is TGTGCCACCCGGACAGGGATAATCTCTGGAAACACCATATATTTT. Translating it yields CATRTGIISGNTIYF.